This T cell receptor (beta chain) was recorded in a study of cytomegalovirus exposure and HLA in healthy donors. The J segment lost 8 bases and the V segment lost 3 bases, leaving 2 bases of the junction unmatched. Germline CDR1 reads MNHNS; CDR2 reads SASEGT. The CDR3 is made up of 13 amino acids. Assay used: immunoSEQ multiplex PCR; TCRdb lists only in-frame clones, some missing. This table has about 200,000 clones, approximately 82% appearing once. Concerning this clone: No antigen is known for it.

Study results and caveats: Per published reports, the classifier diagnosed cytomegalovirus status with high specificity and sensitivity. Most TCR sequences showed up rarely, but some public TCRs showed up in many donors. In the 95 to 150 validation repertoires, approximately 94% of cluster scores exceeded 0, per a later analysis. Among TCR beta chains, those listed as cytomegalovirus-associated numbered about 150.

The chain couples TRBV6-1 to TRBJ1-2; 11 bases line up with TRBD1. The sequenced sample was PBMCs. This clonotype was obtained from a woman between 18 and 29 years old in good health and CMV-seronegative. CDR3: CASSDGTGGGYTF. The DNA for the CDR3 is TGTGCCAGCAGTGATGGGACAGGGGGAGGCTACACCTTC.